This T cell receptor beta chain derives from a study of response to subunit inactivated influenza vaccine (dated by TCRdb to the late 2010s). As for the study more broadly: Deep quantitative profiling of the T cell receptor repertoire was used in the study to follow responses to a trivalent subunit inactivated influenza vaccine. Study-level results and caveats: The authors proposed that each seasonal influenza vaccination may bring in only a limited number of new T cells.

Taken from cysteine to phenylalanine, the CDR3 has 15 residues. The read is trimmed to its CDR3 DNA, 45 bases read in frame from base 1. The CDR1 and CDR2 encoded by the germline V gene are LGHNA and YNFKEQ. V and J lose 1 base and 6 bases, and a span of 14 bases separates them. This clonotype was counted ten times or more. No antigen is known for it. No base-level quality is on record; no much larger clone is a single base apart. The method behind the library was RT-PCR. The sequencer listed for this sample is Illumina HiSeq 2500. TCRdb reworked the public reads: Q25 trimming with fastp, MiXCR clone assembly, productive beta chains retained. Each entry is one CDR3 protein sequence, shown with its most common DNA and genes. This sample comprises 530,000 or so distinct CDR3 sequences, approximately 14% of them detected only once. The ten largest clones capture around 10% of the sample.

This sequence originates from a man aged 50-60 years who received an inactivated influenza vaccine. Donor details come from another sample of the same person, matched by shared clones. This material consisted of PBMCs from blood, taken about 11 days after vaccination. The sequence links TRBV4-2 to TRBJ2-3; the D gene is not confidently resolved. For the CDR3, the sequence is CASSQGDSFSDTQYF. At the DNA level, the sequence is TGTGCCAGCAGCCAAGGCGACTCCTTTAGTGATACGCAGTATTTT.